This paragraph reports one T cell receptor beta chain. What it binds is not known. Trimming removed 1 base from V and 3 bases from J, with 18 bases in between. Germline V gene lookup returns CDR1 MGHRA and CDR2 YSYEKL. This CDR3 has 17 residues. The source of the sample is a study of cytomegalovirus exposure and HLA in healthy donors. Study conclusions and caveats: The HLA-A and HLA-B alleles of most subjects were reportedly predicted accurately from TCR beta sequences. An assumption of roughly uniform sequencing depth across donors underlay the presence/absence analyses. After further analysis at a later stage, 16,951 TCR beta sequences were associated with HLA alleles at 0.05 false discovery rate. Solely CMV serostatus was available to characterize immune exposure.

Amplification used 60 Vbeta primers and 13 Jbeta primers. Some clones are missing from TCRdb's copy, which holds only in-frame ones; the method was immunoSEQ multiplex PCR. The table has 90,000 to 150,000 clones, 65% to 80% seen once. Sequences were obtained from PBMCs. The sequence came from a man aged 40-50 years in good health and CMV-seropositive. The chain joins TRBV4-1 to TRBJ1-2, with D possibly matching TRBD1 (6 bases). The CDR3 DNA reads TGCGCCAGCAGCCAAGTCCCTGGTGGGGGCTGGGACTATGGCTACACCTTC. This encodes CASSQVPGGGWDYGYTF.